Listed below are T cell receptor beta chains from one sample, sequenced in a study of cytomegalovirus exposure and HLA in healthy donors. Assay used: immunoSEQ multiplex PCR; TCRdb lists only in-frame clones, some missing. The sample consists of under 150,000 clones, around two thirds of them appearing once. The source material was PBMCs. These receptors originate from a woman aged 40 to 49 in good health and CMV-seropositive. Both conserved end residues are part of each CDR3. A D gene is named only where the DNA matches it firmly. Size tells how often a clone was seen (once, few, many) or the class of an expanded clone, and some rows leave it out.

clone_size: NA
v_call: TRBV30
j_call: TRBJ1-3
d_call: TRBD1
cdr3_nt: TGTGCCTGGGATAAGGGACAGGGAGGAAACACCATATATTTT
cdr3_aa: CAWDKGQGGNTIYF

clone_size: NA
v_call: TRBV29-1
j_call: TRBJ2-7
d_call: TRBD1
cdr3_nt: TGCAGCGTTGACGGGGTCGGGACAGGGGTGAAACAGTACTTC
cdr3_aa: CSVDGVGTGVKQYF

clone_size: NA
v_call: TRBV11-2
j_call: TRBJ1-2
d_call: TRBD1
cdr3_nt: TGTGCCAGCAGCTTAGGCAGGGGGCGTTACTATGGCTACACCTTC
cdr3_aa: CASSLGRGRYYGYTF

clone_size: NA
v_call: TRBV7-2
j_call: TRBJ2-1
d_call: TRBD2
cdr3_nt: TGTGCCAGCAGCCACCTGGGACTAGCGGGAGGTCGGTCCTACAATGAGCAGTTCTTC
cdr3_aa: CASSHLGLAGGRSYNEQFF

clone_size: once
v_call: TRBV11-2
j_call: TRBJ2-1
d_call: TRBD2
cdr3_nt: TGTGCCAGCAGCATACGGACTAGCGGAAACAATGAGCAGTTCTTC
cdr3_aa: CASSIRTSGNNEQFF

clone_size: NA
v_call: TRBV29-1
j_call: TRBJ1-2
d_call: NA
cdr3_nt: TGCAGCGTTGAAGGTCTCGCCCCAGGGGGCTACACCTTC
cdr3_aa: CSVEGLAPGGYTF

clone_size: few
v_call: TRBV7-9
j_call: TRBJ2-6
d_call: TRBD2
cdr3_nt: TGTGCCAGCAGCTTAGAATTCGTGGCGGGAGCTGGGGCCAACGTCCTGACTTTC
cdr3_aa: CASSLEFVAGAGANVLTF

clone_size: NA
v_call: TRBV15
j_call: TRBJ1-4
d_call: TRBD1
cdr3_nt: TGTGCCACCAGCAGAACCGGGCAGGGGGCCTTAAGGAGGTTGGAAAAACTGTTTTTT
cdr3_aa: CATSRTGQGALRRLEKLFF

clone_size: once
v_call: TRBV4-2
j_call: TRBJ2-7
d_call: TRBD1
cdr3_nt: TGTGCCAGCAGCCAAGAGGGGACGTGGGACAGCTCCTACGAGCAGTACTTC
cdr3_aa: CASSQEGTWDSSYEQYF

clone_size: NA
v_call: TRBV4-1
j_call: TRBJ2-1
d_call: NA
cdr3_nt: TGCGCCAGCAGCCAAGATTTGACTAACAATGAGCAGTTCTTC
cdr3_aa: CASSQDLTNNEQFF

clone_size: once
v_call: TRBV7-8
j_call: TRBJ2-1
d_call: NA
cdr3_nt: TGTGCCAGCAGCCCCCTAAGAGGGGGAGTCGATGAGCAGTTCTTC
cdr3_aa: CASSPLRGGVDEQFF

clone_size: NA
v_call: TRBV7-6
j_call: TRBJ2-3
d_call: NA
cdr3_nt: TGTGCCAGCAGTCGTAGGGCAGGGAGCACAGATACGCAGTATTTT
cdr3_aa: CASSRRAGSTDTQYF